The 30 T cell receptor beta chains listed next were all sequenced from one sample in a study of CD8+ T cells in alopecia areata. Treatment: oral pan-JAK inhibitor, 5-10 mg twice daily. Extracted RNA was reverse transcribed into cDNA, the sequencing template. Repertoires were generated with immunoSEQ multiplex PCR, while TCRdb's copy carries only in-frame clones and drops some. The table includes approximately 120,000 clones, approximately 57% detected once. Material: CD4+ T cells sorted from blood, obtained at week 4, from a patient treated with tofacitinib. The receptors here all came from a human donor with alopecia areata.

The chain joins TRBV18 to TRBJ2-7; 7 bases map to TRBD1. The CDR3 totals 15 residues. Germline values: CDR1 KGHSH, CDR2 LQKENI. V was clipped by 3 bases and J by 3 bases; unmatched bases: 8. The DNA of the CDR3 is TGTGCCAGCTCACCGTCCACAGGGGCGAACTACGAGCAGTACTTC. It yields the protein CASSPSTGANYEQYF.

Here the CDR3 DNA reads TGCAGCGTGTCACAGGACCAAGAGACCCAGTACTTC. Translation gives CSVSQDQETQYF. This chain connects TRBV29-1 to TRBJ2-5, with D possibly matching TRBD1 (5 bases). This CDR3 has 12 amino acids. Germline V CDR1 and CDR2: SQVTM, ANQGSEA. V lost 6 bases to trimming and J lost 0 bases, with 8 bases between them.

This clone was counted once. The chain recombines TRBV4-1 with TRBJ1-6, with TRBD1 matching 11 bases. The V gene's germline CDR1 is MGHRA and CDR2 YSYEKL. This CDR3 comprises 16 residues. Trimming removed 5 bases from V and 9 bases from J; junction bases left unmatched: 9. The CDR3 nucleotides are TGCGCCAGCAGCGAACGGAGGGGACAGGGGGTTTCACCCCTCCACTTT. Translating it yields CASSERRGQGVSPLHF.

The chain employs TRBV5-1 and TRBJ2-2; 10 bases line up with TRBD2. CDR1 and CDR2 (germline): SGHRS, YFSETQ. V gave up 1 base and J gave up 0 bases; unmatched junction bases: 3. This CDR3 comprises 17 residues. CDR3 region: CASSLSSGGANTGELFF. CDR3 nucleotides: TGCGCCAGCAGCTTGTCCAGCGGGGGGGCGAACACCGGGGAGCTGTTTTTT.

The gene calls are TRBV7-2 and TRBJ2-1, with 10 bases aligning to TRBD2. CDR1 is SGHTA and CDR2 is FQGNSA in the germline V gene. Trimming at V came to 4 bases and at J to 7 bases, leaving 7 bases not matched to a gene. There are 15 residues in the CDR3. CDR3 DNA sequence: TGTGCCAGCAGCTCGAGAGCGGGGGGGCCGAATGAGCAGTTCTTC. Its translation: CASSSRAGGPNEQFF.

The V gene is TRBV29-1, the J gene TRBJ1-5; D uncertain. Trimming took off 3 bases at V and 7 bases at J, with 13 bases between the two ends. CDR1 and CDR2 from the germline V gene are SQVTM and ANQGSEA. CDR3 length: 13 amino acids. Here the CDR3 DNA reads TGCAGCGTTGAGTGGTCGGGAAGGCAGCCCCAGCATTTT. This codes for CSVEWSGRQPQHF.

The rearrangement links TRBV9 to TRBJ2-5; tentative D call: TRBD2 (6 bases). This CDR3 spans 14 amino acids. Germline V lookup: CDR1 SGDLS, CDR2 YYNGEE. Between the trimmed V and J ends, which lost 4 bases and 6 bases, there was a span of 16 bases. This CDR3 is CASSPLVGGQTQYF. The CDR3 DNA sequence: TGTGCCAGCAGCCCGTTGGTCGGGGGACAGACCCAGTACTTC. Complete variable domain (other parts from reference TRBV9 and TRBJ2-5): DSGVTQTPKHLITATGQRVTLRCSPRSGDLSVYWYQQSLDQGLQFLIQYYNGEERAKGNILERFSAQQFPDLHSELNLSSLELGDSALYFCASSPLVGGQTQYFGPGTRLLVL.

V is TRBV5-1 and J is TRBJ2-3; 9 nucleotides align to TRBD2. Germline V CDR1 and CDR2: SGHRS, YFSETQ. The V gene end was trimmed by 1 base and the J gene end by 6 bases; junction bases not matched to a gene: 3. The CDR3 has 14 amino acids. The CDR3 DNA reads TGCGCCAGCAGCTTGTACGCGGGAGGGGATACGCAGTATTTT. It yields the protein CASSLYAGGDTQYF.

The DNA of the CDR3 is TGTGCCAGCAGATTCATGGGGGGGGACACTGAAGCTTTCTTT. This encodes CASRFMGGDTEAFF. The rearrangement links TRBV28 to TRBJ1-1; D may be TRBD1 (5 bases). This CDR3 has 14 residues. Germline V lookup: CDR1 MDHEN, CDR2 SYDVKM. V lost 6 bases, J lost 3 bases, and 14 bases lay in between.

Note on this clone: Other nucleotide sequences from this sample produce the same CDR3. The chain carries TRBV5-1 and TRBJ1-1; a weak D match, TRBD1 (5 bases). There are 13 residues in the CDR3. Germline V lookup: CDR1 SGHRS, CDR2 YFSETQ. V lost 1 base, J lost 1 base, and 5 bases lay in between. CDR3 nucleotides: TGCGCCAGCAGCTTGCAGGGGAACACTGAAGCTTTCTTT. Its translation: CASSLQGNTEAFF.

This clone was counted between two and nine times. The chain combines TRBV30 with TRBJ2-7, with D maybe TRBD2 (5 bases). The germline V gene has CDR1 GTSNPN and CDR2 SVGIG (reference sequence). V was trimmed by 4 bases and J by 3 bases, leaving 16 bases between them. The CDR3 is 14 amino acids. This CDR3 is CAWNALGGNYEQYF. The CDR3 nucleotides read TGTGCCTGGAATGCGTTAGGAGGTAACTACGAGCAGTACTTC.

This chain joins TRBV29-1 and TRBJ2-3; TRBD1 matches at 7 bases. Looked up from germline, CDR1 is SQVTM and CDR2 is ANQGSEA. This CDR3 contains 15 residues. With 5 bases clipped from V and 1 base from J, the junction kept 9 bases outside the gene matches. The CDR3 nucleotides read TGCAGCGTTTCAGGGGGTCTGCGTGGCACAGATACGCAGTATTTT. Protein sequence: CSVSGGLRGTDTQYF.

This clone was counted once. The chain recombines TRBV5-1 with TRBJ2-5; perhaps TRBD2 as D (6 bases). CDR1 and CDR2 (germline): SGHRS, YFSETQ. Trimming left V 5 bases short and J 2 bases short, with 13 bases between. This CDR3 region has 14 residues. CDR3 nucleotide sequence: TGCGCCAGCAGAGAGGGACTCCCACAAGAGACCCAGTACTTC. It yields the protein CASREGLPQETQYF.

This clone was seen just once. Other DNA variants within this sample encode the same CDR3. The chain has TRBV29-1 and TRBJ2-7; D may be TRBD1 (5 bases). V lost 0 bases, J lost 4 bases, and 7 bases lay in between. The length of the CDR3 is 12 residues. Germline-derived CDR1 and CDR2 are SQVTM and ANQGSEA. CDR3 residues: CSVEDQGYEQYF. CDR3 in DNA: TGCAGCGTTGAAGATCAGGGTTACGAGCAGTACTTC.

This sequence joins TRBV29-1 and TRBJ1-2; 8 positions agree with TRBD1. The V gene's germline CDR1 is SQVTM and CDR2 ANQGSEA. The V gene end was trimmed by 5 bases and the J gene end by 3 bases; junction bases not matched to a gene: 8. CDR3 length: 14 residues. The CDR3 DNA sequence: TGCAGCGTTAAGGCAGGGGGCGATCACTATGGCTACACCTTC. It encodes CSVKAGGDHYGYTF.

The CDR3 reads CAWSAGYQETQYF. The CDR3, as DNA: TGTGCCTGGAGCGCGGGGTACCAAGAGACCCAGTACTTC. The chain combines TRBV30 with TRBJ2-5, with a possible D match to TRBD2 (6 bases). V was trimmed by 3 bases and J by 0 bases, leaving 8 bases between them. The CDR3 is made up of 13 amino acids. CDR1 GTSNPN and CDR2 SVGIG come from the germline V gene (reference sequence).

This sequence joins TRBV7-9 and TRBJ2-7, with D uncertain. The CDR3 length is 13 residues. Trimming removed 2 bases from V and 4 bases from J, with 9 bases in between. Per the germline V gene, CDR1 is SEHNR and CDR2 is FQNEAQ (reference sequence). The CDR3, as DNA: TGTGCCAGCAGCTTAAACCTGATTTACGAGCAGTACTTC. It is translated as CASSLNLIYEQYF.

The chain is built from TRBV5-4 and TRBJ1-2; D is undetermined. Trimming took 4 bases from V and 4 from J, leaving 14 bases between them. The germline V gene has CDR1 SGHNT and CDR2 YYREEE (reference sequence). This CDR3 is 14 amino acids long. This chain's CDR3 is CASSPGESTYGYTF. The CDR3 DNA follows: TGTGCCAGCAGCCCCGGGGAGTCCACCTATGGCTACACCTTC.

V is TRBV7-3 and J is TRBJ2-3, with D hard to call. V lost 5 bases and J 6 bases, leaving 12 bases between the germline ends. Germline-derived CDR1 and CDR2 are SGHTA and FQGTGA. CDR3 size: 13 residues. CDR3 DNA sequence: TGTGCCAGCAGCACCAGTAGGTCGGATACGCAGTATTTT. It yields the protein CASSTSRSDTQYF.

This sequence joins TRBV5-1 and TRBJ2-7; 7 nucleotides align to TRBD1. CDR3 length equals 13 residues. CDR1 is SGHRS and CDR2 is YFSETQ in the germline V gene. J gave up 4 bases and V 3 bases, and 4 bases lay outside the gene matches. The CDR3 here is CASSSTGFYEQYF. The DNA of the CDR3 is TGCGCCAGCAGCTCGACAGGGTTTTACGAGCAGTACTTC.

Concerning this clone itself: Compared with germline, one end of the junction differs, possibly owing to a read error. The chain combines TRBV5-4 with TRBJ2-5; the match to TRBD1 covers 9 bases. CDR1 is SGHNT, CDR2 YYREEE, per germline (reference sequence). This CDR3 has 16 amino acids. The CDR3 spells CASSLTGTGTQKTQYF. DNA for the CDR3: TGTGCCAGCAGCTTAACCGGGACAGGGACCCAAAAGACCCAGTACTTC.

The rearrangement links TRBV9 to TRBJ2-1, with no clear D. The CDR3 length is 14 residues. CDR1 is SGDLS and CDR2 is YYNGEE in the germline V gene. V gave up 0 bases and J gave up 4 bases, with 8 bases separating them. As DNA, the CDR3 is TGTGCCAGCAGCGTAGACTTGATATACAATGAGCAGTTCTTC. Translated: CASSVDLIYNEQFF. Looking up the rest from reference TRBV9 and TRBJ2-1 gives the full variable domain: DSGVTQTPKHLITATGQRVTLRCSPRSGDLSVYWYQQSLDQGLQFLIQYYNGEERAKGNILERFSAQQFPDLHSELNLSSLELGDSALYFCASSVDLIYNEQFFGPGTRLTVL.

V gene TRBV5-1 combines with J gene TRBJ1-2; a weak D match, TRBD1 (6 bases). The CDR3 contains 14 residues. Germline V CDR1 and CDR2: SGHRS, YFSETQ. V lost 0 bases and J 4 bases, leaving 10 bases between the germline ends. The chain's CDR3 is CASSLAEGGYGYTF. DNA for the CDR3: TGCGCCAGCAGCTTGGCCGAGGGGGGCTATGGCTACACCTTC.

This clone was counted only a few times. The sample carries other DNA sequences with the same CDR3. This chain uses TRBV4-2 with TRBJ1-5, with a weak D call TRBD1 (5 bases). Trimming took 5 bases from V and 3 from J, leaving 11 bases between them. Per germline, CDR1 LGHNA and CDR2 YNFKEQ. This CDR3 has 14 residues. The CDR3 spells CASSSRQPNQPQHF. As DNA, the CDR3 is TGTGCCAGCAGCAGTCGACAGCCCAATCAGCCCCAGCATTTT.

CDR3 sequence reads: CASSPRGGGPGELFF. In nucleotides, the CDR3 is TGTGCCAGCAGCCCCCGGGGAGGGGGGCCCGGGGAGCTGTTTTTT. The V and J genes are TRBV7-2 and TRBJ2-2; D may be TRBD2 (7 bases). V was cut by 5 bases and J by 6 bases, with 16 bases left in between. The CDR3 contains 15 residues. Germline lookup yields CDR1 SGHTA and CDR2 FQGNSA.

This clone was picked up a small number of times. This sequence joins TRBV7-2 and TRBJ2-5; TRBD2 aligns across 8 bases. V lost 3 bases and J lost 6; bases outside the gene matches: 6. CDR3 length: 14 amino acids. Germline CDR1 reads SGHTA; CDR2 reads FQGNSA. This CDR3 is CASSFPGGRKTQYF. DNA for the CDR3: TGTGCCAGCAGCTTCCCGGGAGGGAGAAAGACCCAGTACTTC. Using reference TRBV7-2 and TRBJ2-5 for the parts outside the CDR3, the full variable domain is GAGVSQSPSNKVTEKGKDVELRCDPISGHTALYWYRQSLGQGLEFLIYFQGNSAPDKSGLPSDRFSAERTGGSVSTLTIQRTQQEDSAVYLCASSFPGGRKTQYFGPGTRLLVL.

This chain connects TRBV5-1 to TRBJ2-7; D perhaps matches TRBD1 (6 bases). In germline, CDR1 is SGHRS, CDR2 YFSETQ. The CDR3 extends over 14 amino acids. V gave up 4 bases and J gave up 4 bases, with 15 bases separating them. Written as DNA, the CDR3 is TGCGCCAGCAGCACCGGACAGTCTTCGTACGAGCAGTACTTC. The encoded protein is CASSTGQSSYEQYF.

This clone has just a few counts. V gene TRBV30 combines with J gene TRBJ1-1; 10 bases match TRBD1. Germline V gives CDR1 GTSNPN, CDR2 SVGIG (reference sequence). The J segment lost 0 bases and the V segment lost 1 base, leaving 11 bases of the junction unmatched. This CDR3 contains 18 residues. DNA for the CDR3: TGTGCCTGGAGTGCCCATCCTGGGACAGGGGCCATGAACACTGAAGCTTTCTTT. Residues: CAWSAHPGTGAMNTEAFF.

The chain has TRBV7-2 and TRBJ2-7; the match to TRBD2 covers 13 bases. The CDR3 is made up of 14 amino acids. Germline assignment: CDR1 SGHTA and CDR2 FQGNSA. Trimming at V came to 5 bases and at J to 7 bases, leaving 5 bases not matched to a gene. As DNA, the CDR3 is TGTGCCAGCAGCCTTGAGACTAGCGGGAGGGAGCAGTACTTC. Its protein product is CASSLETSGREQYF.

The chain has TRBV5-6 and TRBJ2-3, with TRBD2 identical over 13 bases. This CDR3 has 15 amino acids. CDR1 SGHDT and CDR2 YYEEEE come from the germline V gene. V trimming: 5 bases; J trimming: 9 bases; junction bases outside the gene matches: 9. CDR3 sequence (DNA): TGTGCCAGCAGTTATCCGGGACTAGCGGGAAGAACGCAGTATTTT. This codes for CASSYPGLAGRTQYF.